This TCR beta chain appears in the sequencing data of a study of T cell repertoires in cytomegalovirus infection. TCRdb processed the reads anew with MiXCR; each CDR3 protein has one entry. The sample lists about 770,000 distinct CDR3 sequences, about 29% occurring once. Worth noting for this clonotype: Its cognate antigen is unknown.

The TCR originated in a human donor in good health (CMV status not recorded). Some clones in this sample may be carry-over from other donors' samples. The sample consisted of cultured CD8+ T cells from PBMCs, taken from culture after CMV antigen stimulation.

Here the CDR3 DNA reads TGTGCCACTCACGGGCGGGGGGGCCGTGGGAATGAGCAGTTCTTC. The encoded protein is CATHGRGGRGNEQFF. This sequence joins TRBV6-2 or TRBV6-3 and TRBJ2-1; the match to TRBD2 covers 9 bases. The germline CDR1 and CDR2 sequences are MNHEY and SVGEGT. V shed 10 bases, J shed 7 bases, and the junction held 14 bases outside the gene matches. The CDR3 has 15 residues.